A selection of T cell receptor beta chains follows, all from one sample in a study of beta chain features in type 1 diabetes. Repertoires were generated with immunoSEQ multiplex PCR, while TCRdb's copy carries only in-frame clones and drops some. This sample yields approximately 160,000 clones, of which approximately 62% are seen a single time; approximately 0.09% belongs to the top ten. Sequencing was performed on naive CD4+ T cells from blood. These receptors were taken from a man younger than 40 with type 1 diabetes. Both conserved end residues are part of each CDR3. The D gene is left open where the match is weak. Size is omitted from some rows. Given values are once, few, many or a class for expanded clones.

cdr3_aa: CASSPRVSSYEQYF; cdr3_nt: TGCGCCAGCAGCCCCCGGGTTTCTAGCTACGAGCAGTACTTC; d_call: -; v_call: TRBV5-1; clone_size: -; j_call: TRBJ2-7
cdr3_aa: CASSYSGTPYEQYF; cdr3_nt: TGTGCCAGCAGTTACTCGGGCACTCCCTACGAGCAGTACTTC; d_call: -; v_call: TRBV6-5; clone_size: -; j_call: TRBJ2-7
cdr3_aa: CASSFNSGGETQYF; cdr3_nt: TGTGCCAGCAGCTTTAATAGCGGAGGAGAGACCCAGTACTTC; d_call: -; v_call: TRBV9; clone_size: -; j_call: TRBJ2-5
cdr3_aa: CASSLGTSGYEQYF; cdr3_nt: TGCGCCAGCAGCTTGGGAACTAGCGGATACGAGCAGTACTTC; d_call: TRBD2; v_call: TRBV5-1; clone_size: -; j_call: TRBJ2-7
cdr3_aa: CASSPIRDFKGTDTQYF; cdr3_nt: TGTGCCAGCAGCCCAATCCGGGACTTCAAAGGCACAGATACGCAGTATTTT; d_call: -; v_call: TRBV5-6; clone_size: -; j_call: TRBJ2-3
cdr3_aa: CASSPRPETQYF; cdr3_nt: TGTGCCAGCTCCCCTCGTCCAGAGACCCAGTACTTC; d_call: -; v_call: TRBV18; clone_size: -; j_call: TRBJ2-5
cdr3_aa: CASRTGTPADAQYF; cdr3_nt: TGTGCCAGCAGAACCGGGACGCCTGCGGATGCGCAGTACTTC; d_call: -; v_call: TRBV6-5; clone_size: -; j_call: TRBJ2-7
cdr3_aa: CSVLEYQGAQDTGELFF; cdr3_nt: TGCAGCGTCCTTGAGTATCAGGGGGCGCAGGACACCGGGGAGCTGTTTTTT; d_call: TRBD1; v_call: TRBV29-1; clone_size: few; j_call: TRBJ2-2
cdr3_aa: CASSQAPGTQYF; cdr3_nt: TGTGCCAGCAGCCAGGCCCCCGGGACCCAGTACTTC; d_call: -; v_call: TRBV11-2; clone_size: -; j_call: TRBJ2-5
cdr3_aa: CASSKAFLGELFF; cdr3_nt: TGTGCCAGCAGTAAAGCTTTCCTGGGGGAGCTGTTTTTT; d_call: -; v_call: TRBV2; clone_size: -; j_call: TRBJ2-2
cdr3_aa: CSVEGSSYEQYF; cdr3_nt: TGCAGCGTTGAAGGCAGCTCCTACGAGCAGTACTTC; d_call: -; v_call: TRBV29-1; clone_size: -; j_call: TRBJ2-7
cdr3_aa: CASSDVGETDTQYF; cdr3_nt: TGTGCCAGCAGTGATGTCGGAGAAACAGATACGCAGTATTTT; d_call: -; v_call: TRBV25-1; clone_size: few; j_call: TRBJ2-3
cdr3_aa: CASSFGALYGYTF; cdr3_nt: TGTGCCAGCAGCTTTGGTGCACTCTATGGCTACACCTTC; d_call: -; v_call: TRBV7-9; clone_size: -; j_call: TRBJ1-2
cdr3_aa: CASSLRQENIQYF; cdr3_nt: TGTGCCAGCAGCTTACGGCAGGAAAACATTCAGTACTTC; d_call: -; v_call: TRBV7-2; clone_size: -; j_call: TRBJ2-4
cdr3_aa: CASSQEVQGGNQPQHF; cdr3_nt: TGCGCCAGCAGCCAAGAGGTACAGGGAGGCAATCAGCCCCAGCATTTT; d_call: -; v_call: TRBV4-3; clone_size: -; j_call: TRBJ1-5
cdr3_aa: CATSEMVQSPAKNIQYF; cdr3_nt: TGTGCCACCAGCGAAATGGTCCAGTCCCCAGCCAAAAACATTCAGTACTTC; d_call: -; v_call: TRBV15; clone_size: few; j_call: TRBJ2-4
cdr3_aa: CASSHGGQGGTQPQHF; cdr3_nt: TGTGCCAGCAGCCACGGCGGACAGGGGGGCACTCAGCCCCAGCATTTT; d_call: TRBD1; v_call: TRBV16; clone_size: -; j_call: TRBJ1-5
cdr3_aa: CASSLEDRVYNEQFF; cdr3_nt: TGTGCCAGCAGCTTAGAGGACAGGGTCTACAATGAGCAGTTCTTC; d_call: TRBD1; v_call: TRBV7-2; clone_size: -; j_call: TRBJ2-1
cdr3_aa: CASSPGQGTTYEQYF; cdr3_nt: TGTGCCAGCTCACCCGGACAGGGGACGACCTACGAGCAGTACTTC; d_call: TRBD1; v_call: TRBV18; clone_size: few; j_call: TRBJ2-7
cdr3_aa: CAISESGTEETQYF; cdr3_nt: TGTGCCATCAGTGAGTCTGGGACAGAAGAGACCCAGTACTTC; d_call: TRBD1; v_call: TRBV10-3; clone_size: -; j_call: TRBJ2-5
cdr3_aa: CASSLVGGGSDYEQYF; cdr3_nt: TGTGCCAGCAGCTTAGTTGGCGGGGGGTCCGATTACGAGCAGTACTTC; d_call: TRBD2; v_call: TRBV7-2; clone_size: -; j_call: TRBJ2-7
cdr3_aa: CAWSVHRETQYF; cdr3_nt: TGTGCCTGGAGTGTACATCGGGAGACCCAGTACTTC; d_call: -; v_call: TRBV30; clone_size: few; j_call: TRBJ2-5
cdr3_aa: CASSQSKGLPLFEQFF; cdr3_nt: TGCGCCAGCAGTCAATCAAAGGGACTGCCTCTCTTCGAGCAGTTCTTC; d_call: -; v_call: TRBV23-1; clone_size: -; j_call: TRBJ2-1
cdr3_aa: CASSEVQVYTDTQYF; cdr3_nt: TGTGCCAGCAGCGAGGTACAGGTTTACACAGATACGCAGTATTTT; d_call: -; v_call: TRBV9; clone_size: -; j_call: TRBJ2-3
cdr3_aa: CASSPSQGNVNYGYTF; cdr3_nt: TGTGCCAGCAGCCCCTCCCAGGGAAACGTCAACTATGGCTACACCTTC; d_call: -; v_call: TRBV14; clone_size: -; j_call: TRBJ1-2
cdr3_aa: CSVSGQLEEKLFF; cdr3_nt: TGCAGCGTCTCCGGACAGCTTGAGGAAAAACTGTTTTTT; d_call: -; v_call: TRBV29-1; clone_size: few; j_call: TRBJ1-4
cdr3_aa: CAWSLGRARNQPQHF; cdr3_nt: TGTGCCTGGAGTTTGGGCAGGGCCCGCAATCAGCCCCAGCATTTT; d_call: -; v_call: TRBV30; clone_size: -; j_call: TRBJ1-5
cdr3_aa: CASSVATENYGYTF; cdr3_nt: TGTGCCAGCAGCGTAGCTACTGAAAACTATGGCTACACCTTC; d_call: -; v_call: TRBV9; clone_size: -; j_call: TRBJ1-2
cdr3_aa: CASSLDSPYGTDTQYF; cdr3_nt: TGCGCCAGCAGCTTGGATAGCCCCTACGGCACAGATACGCAGTATTTT; d_call: -; v_call: TRBV5-1; clone_size: -; j_call: TRBJ2-3
cdr3_aa: CSVERSSYNEQFF; cdr3_nt: TGCAGCGTTGAGAGGAGCTCCTACAATGAGCAGTTCTTC; d_call: -; v_call: TRBV29-1; clone_size: few; j_call: TRBJ2-1
cdr3_aa: CASSVIRGETQYF; cdr3_nt: TGTGCCAGCTCCGTGATCCGGGGGGAGACCCAGTACTTC; d_call: -; v_call: TRBV18; clone_size: -; j_call: TRBJ2-5
cdr3_aa: CASSPFRARETQYF; cdr3_nt: TGTGCCAGCTCACCGTTTAGGGCCCGAGAGACCCAGTACTTC; d_call: -; v_call: TRBV18; clone_size: -; j_call: TRBJ2-5
cdr3_aa: CASSLQGDPDTQYF; cdr3_nt: TGTGCCAGCAGCTTACAAGGGGATCCAGATACGCAGTATTTT; d_call: -; v_call: TRBV7-8; clone_size: -; j_call: TRBJ2-3
cdr3_aa: CASSRRQAERDTQYF; cdr3_nt: TGTGCCAGCAGCCGACGACAGGCCGAAAGGGATACGCAGTATTTT; d_call: -; v_call: TRBV14; clone_size: -; j_call: TRBJ2-3
cdr3_aa: CASSQEGEQFF; cdr3_nt: TGCGCCAGCAGCCAAGAGGGCGAGCAGTTCTTC; d_call: -; v_call: TRBV4-1; clone_size: few; j_call: TRBJ2-1
cdr3_aa: CASSTGQGSYEQYF; cdr3_nt: TGTGCCAGCAGCACTGGACAGGGGTCCTACGAGCAGTACTTC; d_call: TRBD1; v_call: TRBV7-6; clone_size: once; j_call: TRBJ2-7
cdr3_aa: CASRDAGANVLTF; cdr3_nt: TGCGCCAGCAGGGACGCTGGGGCCAACGTCCTGACTTTC; d_call: -; v_call: TRBV5-1; clone_size: -; j_call: TRBJ2-6
cdr3_aa: CASTTIAVGSPLAKNIQYF; cdr3_nt: TGTGCCAGTACCACAATCGCGGTCGGCAGTCCGCTAGCCAAAAACATTCAGTACTTC; d_call: -; v_call: TRBV19; clone_size: few; j_call: TRBJ2-4
cdr3_aa: CASSVAATDTQYF; cdr3_nt: TGTGCCAGCAGCGTAGCAGCAACAGATACGCAGTATTTT; d_call: -; v_call: TRBV9; clone_size: -; j_call: TRBJ2-3
cdr3_aa: CASRSRGAPTDTQYF; cdr3_nt: TGTGCCAGCAGGAGCCGTGGGGCGCCCACAGATACGCAGTATTTT; d_call: -; v_call: TRBV6-5; clone_size: -; j_call: TRBJ2-3